The 21 T cell receptor beta chains presented below share a single source sample, sequenced in a study of T cells after yellow fever vaccination. TCRdb independently ran MiXCR on the 5' RACE reads; one entry per CDR3 protein. The sample yields hundreds of thousands of distinct CDR3 sequences, just over 20% seen once. This specimen consisted of PBMCs, obtained around 3 weeks after the first yellow fever vaccination. All receptors come from a man between 18 and 29 years old who received the YFV17D yellow fever vaccine.

This chain connects TRBV29-1 to TRBJ2-1, with TRBD2 identical over 9 bases. The germline gives CDR1 SQVTM, CDR2 ANQGSEA. Trimming cost V 6 bases and J 4 bases; bases outside gene matches: 16. The CDR3 has 17 amino acids. The CDR3 here is CSVPSGGGGAFYNEQFF. The DNA for the CDR3 is TGCAGCGTCCCATCGGGGGGCGGGGGGGCGTTTTACAATGAGCAGTTCTTC.

This clonotype was recorded a few times. The gene calls are TRBV19 and TRBJ2-5, with TRBD1 as a possible D gene (7 bases). V lost 3 bases, J lost 4 bases, and 12 bases lay in between. CDR1 is LNHDA and CDR2 is SQIVND in the germline V gene (reference sequence). This CDR3 contains 14 residues. The DNA for the CDR3 is TGTGCCAGTAGTATGGACAGGAGGGGAGAGACCCAGTACTTC. Protein sequence: CASSMDRRGETQYF.

The chain couples TRBV29-1 to TRBJ2-7; maybe TRBD2 (6 bases). The V end lost 3 bases, the J end lost 2 bases, and 11 bases lay between the germline ends. This CDR3 has 13 amino acids. Germline CDR1 reads SQVTM; CDR2 reads ANQGSEA. This chain's CDR3 is CSVDAGTPYEQYF. The CDR3 bases are TGCAGCGTTGATGCTGGGACTCCCTACGAGCAGTACTTC.

This chain links TRBV7-9 with TRBJ1-5; D is undetermined. The CDR3 loop spans 14 amino acids. CDR1 SEHNR and CDR2 FQNEAQ come from the germline V gene (reference sequence). V lost 1 base to trimming and J lost 7 bases, with 11 bases between them. CDR3 amino acids: CASSLGVGGQPQHF. In nucleotides, the CDR3 is TGTGCCAGCAGCTTAGGGGTGGGCGGGCAGCCCCAGCATTTT.

In this sample, this clonotype turned up a few times. The rearrangement joins TRBV4-3 to TRBJ1-6; the D is unclear. Trimming took 0 bases from V and 8 from J, leaving 11 bases between them. The V gene's germline CDR1 is LGHNA and CDR2 YSLEER. The CDR3 spans 15 residues. CDR3 DNA sequence: TGCGCCAGCAGCCAAGATATTAATGGAGATTCACCCCTCCACTTT. Amino acid sequence: CASSQDINGDSPLHF.

This chain uses TRBV27 with TRBJ1-1; D unresolved. The length of the CDR3 is 15 residues. CDR1 and CDR2 (germline): MNHEY, SMNVEV (reference sequence). V was trimmed by 6 bases and J by 3 bases, leaving 17 bases between them. CDR3 protein: CASSRAGESDTEAFF. CDR3 coding DNA: TGTGCCAGCAGCCGAGCAGGAGAGTCGGACACTGAAGCTTTCTTT.

In its sample, this clonotype was seen a few times. The chain joins TRBV6-2 or TRBV6-3 to TRBJ2-1; TRBD2 agrees at 10 bases. Germline assignment: CDR1 MNHEY and CDR2 SVGEGT. CDR3 length equals 16 residues. V dropped 4 bases and J dropped 4; count of bases not matched to a gene: 7. This chain's CDR3 is CASSSLAGRKYNEQFF. The DNA of the CDR3 is TGTGCCAGCAGTTCACTAGCGGGGAGAAAATACAATGAGCAGTTCTTC.

J is TRBJ2-2 and V is TRBV25-1, with D unresolved. Germline loops: CDR1 MGHDK, CDR2 SYGVNS. The V gene lost 6 bases and the J gene lost 2 bases, with 16 bases spanning the gap. This CDR3 has 16 residues. The CDR3 nucleotides are TGTGCCAGCAGCCCCGTAGGGTTATTAAACACCGGGGAGCTGTTTTTT. It specifies CASSPVGLLNTGELFF.

V gene TRBV7-2 combines with J gene TRBJ1-4; D remains unclear. Germline lookup yields CDR1 SGHTA and CDR2 FQGNSA. V lost 0 bases and J lost 3, with 8 bases in between. There are 15 residues in the CDR3. The CDR3 here is CASSLAGIANEKLFF. Here the CDR3 DNA reads TGTGCCAGCAGCTTAGCAGGGATTGCTAATGAAAAACTGTTTTTT.

The chain carries TRBV24-1 and TRBJ2-1; D is undetermined. The CDR3 runs to 16 residues. The V gene's germline CDR1 is KGHDR and CDR2 SFDVKD. V lost 4 bases to trimming and J lost 0 bases, with 12 bases between them. The CDR3 sequence is CATSDGRLLSYNEQFF. In DNA, the CDR3 is TGTGCCACCAGTGACGGAAGGCTCCTCTCCTACAATGAGCAGTTCTTC.

The J gene is TRBJ2-7, the V gene TRBV7-9; D is perhaps TRBD1 (6 bases). The CDR3 contains 13 residues. V was cut by 4 bases and J by 2 bases, with 9 bases left in between. Germline V lookup: CDR1 SEHNR, CDR2 FQNEAQ (reference sequence). The CDR3 reads CASSSGTTYEQYF. CDR3 nucleotides: TGTGCCAGCAGCTCCGGGACAACCTACGAGCAGTACTTC.

This clonotype was detected only a few times. The V and J genes are TRBV25-1 and TRBJ2-7; D tentatively fits TRBD1 or TRBD2 (5 bases each). The CDR3 covers 17 residues. Germline V gene sequence: CDR1 MGHDK, CDR2 SYGVNS. V dropped 2 bases and J dropped 3 bases, with 20 bases sitting between them. CDR3 sequence (DNA): TGTGCCAGCAGTGAAAGTCCGGGTGGGGGTCTCTTCTACGAGCAGTACTTC. Its translation: CASSESPGGGLFYEQYF.

The J gene is TRBJ1-1, the V gene TRBV20-1; D not resolved. V was shortened by 1 base and J by 4 bases, with 16 bases between the two germline ends. The germline V gene has CDR1 DFQATT and CDR2 SNEGSKA (reference sequence). The CDR3 is 15 amino acids. For the CDR3, the DNA is TGCAGTGCTAGAGTCCCCGGCGGGAGATTCACTGAAGCTTTCTTT. Amino acid sequence: CSARVPGGRFTEAFF.

As for this clonotype: At one boundary the junction diverges from the germline segment, which might be a read error. The rearrangement joins TRBV4-1 to TRBJ2-5; the D is unclear. The CDR3 contains 13 residues. Germline values: CDR1 MGHRA, CDR2 YSYEKL. CDR3 in amino acids: CARSPGLWQTQYF. As DNA, the CDR3 is TGTGCCAGGAGCCCTGGGCTCTGGCAGACCCAGTACTTC.

V gene TRBV6-2 or TRBV6-3 combines with J gene TRBJ2-2; 10 bases match TRBD1. Per the germline V gene, CDR1 is MNHEY and CDR2 is SVGEGT. The CDR3 is 14 amino acids. V lost 8 bases, J lost 2 bases, and 2 bases stayed unmatched. CDR3: CASWDRGNTGELFF. DNA of the CDR3: TGTGCCAGCTGGGACAGGGGAAACACCGGGGAGCTGTTTTTT.

This chain links TRBV5-1 with TRBJ2-1; TRBD1 matches 8 bases. Trimming took 6 bases from V and 0 from J; bases not matched to a gene: 8. CDR3 length: 16 amino acids. CDR1 and CDR2 (germline): SGHRS, YFSETQ. CDR3 DNA sequence: TGCGCCAGCACCGACAGGGGATTTTCCTCCTACAATGAGCAGTTCTTC. Its protein is CASTDRGFSSYNEQFF.

In its sample, this clonotype was seen a few times. The chain links TRBV27 to TRBJ2-3, with 7 bases identical to TRBD2. The CDR3 is 14 residues long. V lost 5 bases to trimming and J lost 10 bases; unmatched junction nucleotides: 12. Germline-derived CDR1 and CDR2 are MNHEY and SMNVEV (reference sequence). The DNA for the CDR3 is TGTGCCAGCAGTCCGCAAGGACTAGGGGTCCCGCAGTATTTT. Its protein product is CASSPQGLGVPQYF.

The chain joins TRBV2 to TRBJ2-5; the D gene is possibly TRBD2 (6 bases). The CDR3 length is 14 residues. From germline, CDR1 is SNHLY and CDR2 FYNNEI. Trimming removed 9 bases from V and 4 bases from J, with 18 bases in between. CDR3 in DNA: TGTGCCAGTTATAGCGTGGGAGGCGGAGAGACCCAGTACTTC. It translates to CASYSVGGGETQYF.

The chain combines TRBV5-1 with TRBJ2-2; D remains ambiguous. Trimming took 1 base from V and 0 from J, leaving 4 bases between them. CDR1 and CDR2 from the germline V gene are SGHRS and YFSETQ. This CDR3 has 14 amino acids. CDR3 sequence reads: CASSLQANTGELFF. CDR3 DNA sequence: TGCGCCAGCAGCTTGCAAGCGAACACCGGGGAGCTGTTTTTT.

This chain links TRBV5-4 with TRBJ2-5; 7 positions agree with TRBD1. With V trimmed by 4 bases and J by 3 bases, 6 bases remained unmatched. Germline lookup yields CDR1 SGHNT and CDR2 YYREEE (reference sequence). The CDR3 runs 14 residues. As DNA, the CDR3 is TGTGCCAGCAGCCTGGGACAGAAAGAAGAGACCCAGTACTTC. Its protein product is CASSLGQKEETQYF.

In this sample, this clonotype turned up a few times. The chain recombines TRBV12-3 or TRBV12-4 with TRBJ1-3; D unresolved. Between the trimmed V and J ends, which lost 5 bases and 2 bases, there was a span of 10 bases. This CDR3 comprises 14 residues. CDR3 DNA: TGTGCCAGCAGTCGAACCGAACCTGGAAACACCATATATTTT. This translates into CASSRTEPGNTIYF.